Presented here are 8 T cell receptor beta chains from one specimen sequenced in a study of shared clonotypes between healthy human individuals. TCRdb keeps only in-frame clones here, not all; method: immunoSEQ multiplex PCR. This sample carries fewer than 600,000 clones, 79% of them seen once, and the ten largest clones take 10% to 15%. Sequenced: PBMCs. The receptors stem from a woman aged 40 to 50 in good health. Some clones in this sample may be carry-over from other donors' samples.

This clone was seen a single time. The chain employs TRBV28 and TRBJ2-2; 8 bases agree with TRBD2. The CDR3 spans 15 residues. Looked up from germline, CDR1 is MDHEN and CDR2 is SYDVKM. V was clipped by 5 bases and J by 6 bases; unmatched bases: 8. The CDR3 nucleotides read TGTGCCAGCAGTCCCCCTCGGGGGGGGGCCGGGGAGCTGTTTTTT. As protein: CASSPPRGGAGELFF.

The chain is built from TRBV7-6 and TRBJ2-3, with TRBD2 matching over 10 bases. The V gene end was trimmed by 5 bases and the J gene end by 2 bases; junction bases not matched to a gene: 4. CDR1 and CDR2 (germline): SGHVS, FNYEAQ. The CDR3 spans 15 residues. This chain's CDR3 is CASSPGLADTDTQYF. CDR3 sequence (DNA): TGTGCCAGCAGCCCCGGACTAGCGGACACAGATACGCAGTATTTT.

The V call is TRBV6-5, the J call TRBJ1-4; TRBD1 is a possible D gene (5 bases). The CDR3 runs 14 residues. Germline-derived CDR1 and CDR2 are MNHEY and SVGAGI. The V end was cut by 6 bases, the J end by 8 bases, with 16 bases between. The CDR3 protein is CASSPRGDGEKLFF. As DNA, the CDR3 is TGTGCCAGCAGCCCCCGTGGGGACGGAGAAAAACTGTTTTTT.

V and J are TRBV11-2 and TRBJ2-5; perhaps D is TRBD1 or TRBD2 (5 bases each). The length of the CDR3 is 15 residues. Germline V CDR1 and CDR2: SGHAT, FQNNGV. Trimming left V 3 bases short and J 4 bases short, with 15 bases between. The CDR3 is CASSFPPRGRETQYF. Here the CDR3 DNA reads TGTGCCAGCAGCTTCCCCCCCCGGGGCCGAGAGACCCAGTACTTC.

The CDR3 sequence: CASSQEGLAGEGETQYF. CDR3 DNA sequence: TGCGCCAGCAGCCAAGAAGGACTAGCGGGGGAGGGAGAGACCCAGTACTTC. The V gene is TRBV4-3, the J gene TRBJ2-5, with 13 bases lining up with TRBD2. The CDR3 has 17 amino acids. The V gene's germline CDR1 is LGHNA and CDR2 YSLEER. V gave up 0 bases and J gave up 4 bases; unmatched junction bases: 5.

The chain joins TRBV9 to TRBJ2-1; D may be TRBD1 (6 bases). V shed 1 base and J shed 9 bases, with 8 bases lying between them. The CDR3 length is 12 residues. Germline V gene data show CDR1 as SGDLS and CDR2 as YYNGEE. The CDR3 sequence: CASSVQGIEQFF. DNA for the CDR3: TGTGCCAGCAGCGTACAGGGGATTGAGCAGTTCTTC.

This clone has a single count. This chain's CDR3 is CASSQPVGQGVTNEKLFF. DNA for the CDR3: TGTGCCAGCAGCCAACCGGTAGGACAGGGCGTTACTAATGAAAAACTGTTTTTT. The chain uses TRBV4-2 and TRBJ1-4, with TRBD1 matching 8 bases. CDR3 length: 18 residues. V was pared by 2 bases and J by 2 bases, with 10 bases of the junction left unmatched. Germline V CDR1 and CDR2: LGHNA, YNFKEQ.

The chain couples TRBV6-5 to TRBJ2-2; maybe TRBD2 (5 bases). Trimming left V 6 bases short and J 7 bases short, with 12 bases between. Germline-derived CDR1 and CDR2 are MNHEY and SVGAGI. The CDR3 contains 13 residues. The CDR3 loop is CASRMYGDGELFF. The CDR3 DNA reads TGTGCCAGCAGAATGTACGGGGACGGGGAGCTGTTTTTT.